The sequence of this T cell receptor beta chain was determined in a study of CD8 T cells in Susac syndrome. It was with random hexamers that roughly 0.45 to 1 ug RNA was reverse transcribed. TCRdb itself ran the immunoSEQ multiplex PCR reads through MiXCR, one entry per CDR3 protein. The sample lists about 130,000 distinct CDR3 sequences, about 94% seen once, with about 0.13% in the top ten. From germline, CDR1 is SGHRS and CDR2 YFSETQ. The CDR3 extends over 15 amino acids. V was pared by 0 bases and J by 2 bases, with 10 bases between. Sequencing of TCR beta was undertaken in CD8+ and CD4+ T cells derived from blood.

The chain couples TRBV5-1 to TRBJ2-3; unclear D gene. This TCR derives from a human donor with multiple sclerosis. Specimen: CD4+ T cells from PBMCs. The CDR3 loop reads CASSLEVSDTDTQYF. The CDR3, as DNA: TGCGCCAGCAGCTTGGAAGTCAGTGACACAGATACGCAGTATTTT.